Shown below are 23 T cell receptor beta chains from a single sample sequenced in a study of human T cells and chemical hapten exposure. MiXCR, run by TCRdb on the RACE reads, gives a single entry per CDR3 protein. Among around 380,000 distinct CDR3 sequences, nearly 5% were seen once, and the ten largest hold under 3%. Documented time point: patch test 1, 2 weeks after DPC sensitization. Treatment described: therapeutic diphenylcyclopropenone sensitization with weekly scalp DPC. The source material was whole blood, sampled in connection with sensitization to the hapten diphenylcyclopropenone (DPC). The source of these receptors is a woman in her forties or fifties with alopecia areata. Some clones in this sample may be carry-over from other donors' samples.

This clonotype was recorded many times. Here the CDR3 reads CSARPGPLSPLHF. The CDR3 DNA sequence: TGCAGTGCTAGACCAGGGCCGCTTTCACCCCTCCACTTT. The rearrangement joins TRBV20-1 to TRBJ1-6; weak D call: TRBD1 (5 bases). V was shortened by 2 bases and J by 9 bases, with 11 bases between the two germline ends. Per the germline V gene, CDR1 is DFQATT and CDR2 is SNEGSKA (reference sequence). The CDR3 is 13 amino acids.

There are many counts of this clonotype. This chain joins TRBV28 and TRBJ1-2, with 8 bases lining up with TRBD1. The CDR3 is made up of 16 amino acids. Germline CDR1 MDHEN, CDR2 SYDVKM. The V segment lost 6 bases and the J segment 2 bases; nucleotides outside the gene matches: 11. The CDR3 DNA reads as TGTGCCAGCAGATCTGGACAGGGCGGAAGAAACTATGGCTACACCTTC. As protein: CASRSGQGGRNYGYTF.

The chain carries TRBV7-2 and TRBJ1-2; unclear D gene. Germline V CDR1 and CDR2: SGHTA, FQGNSA. The CDR3 runs to 12 residues. Between the trimmed V and J ends, which lost 5 bases and 5 bases, there was a span of 9 bases. The CDR3 region has the DNA TGTGCCAGCAGCACGTACAATTATGGCTACACCTTC. This gives the protein CASSTYNYGYTF.

This clonotype has at least ten counts. The J gene is TRBJ1-6, the V gene TRBV6-1; D is unresolved. V dropped 7 bases and J dropped 0 bases, with 10 bases sitting between them. This CDR3 spans 15 amino acids. The germline V gene has CDR1 MNHNS and CDR2 SASEGT. CDR3 protein: CASKTGSSYNSPLHF. In nucleotides, the CDR3 is TGTGCCAGCAAGACTGGGAGCTCCTATAATTCACCCCTCCACTTT.

This chain joins TRBV6-1 and TRBJ2-3; no firm D call. Between the trimmed V and J ends, which lost 2 bases and 2 bases, there was a span of 14 bases. The CDR3 has 16 residues. Germline CDR1 is MNHNS and CDR2 is SASEGT. CDR3 sequence (DNA): TGTGCCAGCAGTGAACACAGTTCCGAGCCCACAGATACGCAGTATTTT. Its translation is CASSEHSSEPTDTQYF.

This clonotype was seen ten or more times. The chain links TRBV7-2 to TRBJ1-1; 11 nucleotides match TRBD1. The CDR3 extends over 14 amino acids. The J segment lost 5 bases and the V segment lost 5 bases, leaving 4 bases of the junction unmatched. Germline V CDR1 and CDR2: SGHTA, FQGNSA. This CDR3 is CASSKDRGRTEAFF. The DNA of the CDR3 is TGTGCCAGCAGCAAGGACAGGGGGCGGACTGAAGCTTTCTTT.

V is TRBV29-1 and J is TRBJ1-5; 10 bases agree with TRBD1. Per the germline V gene, CDR1 is SQVTM and CDR2 is ANQGSEA. The CDR3 consists of 12 residues. Trimming at V came to 5 bases and at J to 6 bases, leaving 1 base not matched to a gene. This CDR3 is CSVRQGAQPQHF. The DNA of the CDR3 is TGCAGCGTTCGACAGGGGGCTCAGCCCCAGCATTTT.

The V call is TRBV13, the J call TRBJ1-4, with D perhaps matching TRBD1 (6 bases). Between the trimmed V and J ends, which lost 6 bases and 8 bases, there was a span of 10 bases. Germline CDR1 PRHDT, CDR2 FYEKMQ (reference sequence). This CDR3 has 12 amino acids. The CDR3 protein is CASSQGNEKLFF. In DNA, the CDR3 is TGTGCCAGCAGTCAGGGGAACGAAAAACTGTTTTTT.

V is TRBV20-1 and J is TRBJ2-7, with 10 bases that match TRBD2. Germline loops: CDR1 DFQATT, CDR2 SNEGSKA (reference sequence). CDR3 length equals 15 residues. V trimming: 5 bases; J trimming: 3 bases; junction bases outside the gene matches: 10. The CDR3 loop is CSALSASGGHYEQYF. The CDR3 DNA sequence: TGCAGTGCTTTGTCCGCTAGCGGGGGACACTACGAGCAGTACTTC.

This clonotype was recorded many times. The J gene is TRBJ2-7, the V gene TRBV12-3 or TRBV12-4; D is uncertain. The CDR3 extends over 14 amino acids. V was pared by 1 base and J by 3 bases, with 10 bases between. The CDR3, as DNA: TGTGCCAGCAGTTTAGGGACGTCCGTCTACGAGCAGTACTTC. Translation gives CASSLGTSVYEQYF.

This clonotype turned up a few times. This chain links TRBV9 with TRBJ2-3; 7 nucleotides match TRBD1. Germline assignment: CDR1 SGDLS and CDR2 YYNGEE. This CDR3 has 15 amino acids. V trimming: 4 bases; J trimming: 2 bases; junction bases outside the gene matches: 7. The CDR3 is CASSFSGQDTDTQYF. Written as DNA, the CDR3 is TGTGCCAGCAGCTTTTCCGGACAGGACACAGATACGCAGTATTTT.

This clonotype has ten or more counts. CDR3 in DNA: TGTGCCAGCAGTTACACCAGGAGGAACACTGAAGCTTTCTTT. This sequence encodes CASSYTRRNTEAFF. V usage is TRBV6-2 or TRBV6-3 and J usage is TRBJ1-1; D not resolved. CDR1 is MNHEY and CDR2 is SVGEGT in the germline V gene. V dropped 2 bases and J dropped 1 base, with 8 bases sitting between them. The CDR3 contains 14 residues.

This clonotype was detected many times. The chain couples TRBV29-1 to TRBJ2-2; D is ambiguous. The CDR3 length is 13 residues. Trimming left V 6 bases short and J 10 bases short, with 18 bases between. Per germline, CDR1 SQVTM and CDR2 ANQGSEA. CDR3 in DNA: TGCAGCGTGCCCCGGGCCCCTGGGAAGGAGCTGTTTTTT. It yields the protein CSVPRAPGKELFF.

The sample holds many counts of this clonotype. This chain uses TRBV30 with TRBJ1-1; TRBD1 matches at 7 bases. Germline-derived CDR1 and CDR2 are GTSNPN and SVGIG (reference sequence). This CDR3 is built from 14 residues. V was clipped by 4 bases and J by 1 base; unmatched bases: 6. As DNA, the CDR3 is TGTGCCTGGACCGCGGGACAGCCGAACACTGAAGCTTTCTTT. Its translation: CAWTAGQPNTEAFF.

This clonotype showed up just a few times. The chain employs TRBV7-9 and TRBJ1-2; D gene uncertain. The CDR3 runs 15 residues. Germline V gene sequence: CDR1 SEHNR, CDR2 FQNEAQ (reference sequence). Trimming took off 6 bases at V and 7 bases at J, with 21 bases between the two ends. The CDR3 region is CASSSSTWARPGYTF. The CDR3 nucleotides read TGTGCCAGCAGTTCGAGCACTTGGGCCAGACCTGGCTACACCTTC.

The rearrangement joins TRBV28 to TRBJ2-2; a possible D gene is TRBD1 (6 bases). Germline V lookup: CDR1 MDHEN, CDR2 SYDVKM. The V end was cut by 6 bases, the J end by 2 bases, with 16 bases between. CDR3 length equals 16 residues. CDR3 nucleotides: TGTGCCAGCAGACAAAATCCGGGACATAACACCGGGGAGCTGTTTTTT. Its protein is CASRQNPGHNTGELFF.

The rearrangement uses TRBV18 and TRBJ2-7; D is tentatively TRBD1 or TRBD2 (5 bases each). This CDR3 has 15 residues. Trimming pared 4 bases from V and 9 bases from J, leaving 22 bases between. Germline lookup yields CDR1 KGHSH and CDR2 LQKENI. DNA of the CDR3: TGTGCCAGCTCACTTGGGACCGAGCCGAACGTCGTGCAGTACTTC. Encoded protein: CASSLGTEPNVVQYF.

Ten or more counts support this clonotype. The rearrangement uses TRBV5-1 and TRBJ1-4; a possible D gene is TRBD1 (6 bases). V lost 5 bases, J lost 5 bases, and 22 bases lay in between. This CDR3 comprises 17 residues. CDR1 is SGHRS, CDR2 YFSETQ, per germline. The CDR3 sequence: CASRDTGTRLLNEKLFF. The CDR3 DNA sequence: TGCGCCAGCAGAGACACCGGGACACGGCTCCTAAATGAAAAACTGTTTTTT.

This clonotype was observed at least ten times. The chain has TRBV27 and TRBJ2-7; the match to TRBD2 covers 7 bases. The germline gives CDR1 MNHEY, CDR2 SMNVEV (reference sequence). CDR3 length: 13 residues. After removal of 5 bases from V and 1 base from J, the junction contained 2 bases not matched to a gene. The CDR3 loop is CASSAGVSYEQYF. Written as DNA, the CDR3 is TGTGCCAGCAGTGCGGGGGTGTCCTACGAGCAGTACTTC.

CDR3 DNA: TGTGCCAGCAGGCTAGCGGGAGGGCCGGGGGGCGAGCAGTACTTC. Its protein product is CASRLAGGPGGEQYF. The gene calls are TRBV6-5 and TRBJ2-7; 12 positions match TRBD2. V trimming: 6 bases; J trimming: 6 bases; junction bases outside the gene matches: 9. Germline V gene lookup returns CDR1 MNHEY and CDR2 SVGAGI. This CDR3 spans 15 amino acids.

This clonotype was found many times. This chain links TRBV10-3 with TRBJ1-5, with TRBD1 identical over 9 bases. The J segment lost 5 bases and the V segment lost 2 bases, leaving 1 base of the junction unmatched. The CDR3 covers 14 residues. Germline V CDR1 and CDR2: ENHRY, SYGVKD. CDR3 loop: CAISERTGDQPQHF. DNA of the CDR3: TGTGCCATCAGTGAGAGGACAGGGGATCAGCCCCAGCATTTT.

This clonotype was observed many times. J is TRBJ1-5 and V is TRBV20-1, with D perhaps matching TRBD1 (5 bases). CDR1 DFQATT and CDR2 SNEGSKA come from the germline V gene (reference sequence). The CDR3 is 14 residues long. V lost 6 bases, J lost 3 bases, and 15 bases lay in between. CDR3 amino acids: CSAQRRVVNQPQHF. The CDR3 coding sequence is TGCAGTGCCCAACGCAGGGTTGTCAATCAGCCCCAGCATTTT.

This clonotype showed up just a few times. The chain links TRBV24-1 to TRBJ2-3; the match to TRBD2 covers 9 bases. Trimming took 1 base from V and 2 from J; bases not matched to a gene: 3. Germline V gene sequence: CDR1 KGHDR, CDR2 SFDVKD. The CDR3 runs 16 residues. The CDR3 spells CATSDLSSGATDTQYF. CDR3 in DNA: TGTGCCACCAGTGATTTATCTAGCGGGGCCACAGATACGCAGTATTTT.